This T cell receptor beta chain was obtained from a study of T cells in Graves' hyperthyroidism and ophthalmopathy. Study-wide points: Before onset, by a median of around six months, the model predicted ophthalmopathy.

Germline V gene sequence: CDR1 SGHAT, CDR2 FQDESV (reference sequence). The CDR3 runs 15 residues. V lost 1 base and J lost 1, with 10 bases in between. TCR beta CDR3 regions were amplified from RNA transcripts. First-round RT-PCR targeting the TCR CDR3 was performed with the HTBI primer set. TCRdb passed the multiplex PCR reads through MiXCR, listing each CDR3 protein once. The repertoire includes approximately 600,000 distinct CDR3 sequences, around 21% of them detected once, and under 35% sits in the top ten. Ophthalmopathy patients showed a Clinical Activity Score of at least 3, NOSPECS grade of at least 4 and duration under 3 months. Patients with uncontrolled infections, other autoimmune diseases, pregnancy or lactation were excluded. A roughly 9.7 ml volume of fresh peripheral blood provided the PBMCs. This clonotype was found many times. Its antigen is not known.

The sequence was obtained from a man aged 30 to 45 with Graves' ophthalmopathy. Sequenced: blood. The rearrangement links TRBV11-1 to TRBJ1-1; weak D call: TRBD1 (5 bases). CDR3 sequence reads: CASSLGVGENTEAFF. CDR3 coding DNA: TGTGCCAGCAGCTTAGGGGTGGGGGAGAACACTGAAGCTTTCTTT.